Sequencing of this T cell receptor beta chain was carried out in a study of spatial heterogeneity in lung cancer. TCRdb reprocessed the 5' RACE reads with MiXCR, giving one entry per CDR3 protein. Altogether over 45,000 distinct CDR3 sequences are present, less than 6% being singletons, with the ten largest covering around 10%. J lost 4 bases, V lost 7 bases, and 6 bases had no gene match. Germline CDR1 reads SQVTM; CDR2 reads ANQGSEA. This CDR3 has 14 residues. Time point specified: sample taken at primary tumor resection. Unsorted whole RNA of tumor, nontumor lung or frozen PBMC was sequenced. The sequence was collected from a male donor with early-stage non-small cell lung cancer. The starting material was PBMCs, obtained at surgery. V and J are TRBV29-1 and TRBJ2-3, with 12 bases identical to TRBD2. The CDR3 coding sequence is TGCAGCGCCGTCCTAGCGGGAGGGGCAGATACGCAGTATTTT. It is translated as CSAVLAGGADTQYF.